This T cell receptor beta chain was sequenced during a study of beta chain features in type 1 diabetes. Study-level information: Comparable age, gender and cell yields were observed in patients relative to healthy donors. The study's findings and limits: Patients' naive, central memory and regulatory TCRB repertoires appeared more alike than those of healthy donors.

The isolated RNA, all of it, was reverse transcribed, so expressed TCRB transcripts were what got sequenced. Measured with immunoSEQ multiplex PCR; TCRdb has only the in-frame clones, and not every one. The table includes under 500,000 clones, 30% detected once. This CDR3 is 15 amino acids long. V was shortened by 0 bases and J by 4 bases, with 10 bases between the two germline ends. Germline V gives CDR1 SGHVS, CDR2 FNYEAQ. A note on this clone: Antigen unknown.

The clonotype originates from a man younger than 35 in good health. The sample taken for sequencing was naive CD4+ T cells from blood. The V call is TRBV7-6, the J call TRBJ2-1; possibly TRBD1 for D (6 bases). The CDR3 nucleotides are TGTGCCAGCAGCTTAGCGGGGGCGAGATACAATGAGCAGTTCTTC. Its protein is CASSLAGARYNEQFF.